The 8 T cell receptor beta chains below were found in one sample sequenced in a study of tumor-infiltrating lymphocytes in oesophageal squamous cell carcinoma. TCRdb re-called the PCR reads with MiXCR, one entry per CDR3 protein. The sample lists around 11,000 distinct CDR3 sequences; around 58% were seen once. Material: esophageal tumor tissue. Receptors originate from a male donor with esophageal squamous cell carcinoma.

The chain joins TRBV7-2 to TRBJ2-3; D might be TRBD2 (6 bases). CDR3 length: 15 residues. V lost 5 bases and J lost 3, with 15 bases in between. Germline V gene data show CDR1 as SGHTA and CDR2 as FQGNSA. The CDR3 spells CASSLQTRETDTQYF. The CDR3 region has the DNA TGTGCCAGCAGCCTACAGACTAGAGAAACAGATACGCAGTATTTT.

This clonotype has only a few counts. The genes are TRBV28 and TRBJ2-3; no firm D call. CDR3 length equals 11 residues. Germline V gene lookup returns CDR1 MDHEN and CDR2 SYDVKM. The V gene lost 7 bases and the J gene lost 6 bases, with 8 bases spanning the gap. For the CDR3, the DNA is TGTGCCAGCACAAGCAGGGATACGCAGTATTTT. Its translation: CASTSRDTQYF.

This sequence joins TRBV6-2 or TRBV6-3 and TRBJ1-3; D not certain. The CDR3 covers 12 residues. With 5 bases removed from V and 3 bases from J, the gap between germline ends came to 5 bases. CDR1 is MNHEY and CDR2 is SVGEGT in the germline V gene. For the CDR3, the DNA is TGTGCCAGCAGTGGCAATGGAAACACCATATATTTT. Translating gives CASSGNGNTIYF.

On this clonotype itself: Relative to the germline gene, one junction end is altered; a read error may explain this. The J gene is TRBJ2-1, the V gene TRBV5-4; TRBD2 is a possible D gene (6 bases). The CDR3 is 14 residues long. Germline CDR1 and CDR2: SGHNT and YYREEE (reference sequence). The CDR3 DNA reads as TGCGCCAGCAGCTTGGGTCGGGAGTTCGATGAGCAGTTCTTC. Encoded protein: CASSLGREFDEQFF.

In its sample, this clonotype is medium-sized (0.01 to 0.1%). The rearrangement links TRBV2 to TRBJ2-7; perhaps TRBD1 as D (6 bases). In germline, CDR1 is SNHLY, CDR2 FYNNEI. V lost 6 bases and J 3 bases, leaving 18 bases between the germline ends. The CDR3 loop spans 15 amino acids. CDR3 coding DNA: TGTGCCAGCAGATTCCTGGACAGTGGGCGCTACGAGCAGTACTTC. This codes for CASRFLDSGRYEQYF.

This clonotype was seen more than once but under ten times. CDR3: CASSLPGTDQFF. In nucleotides, the CDR3 is TGTGCCAGCAGCTTACCTGGGACAGATCAGTTCTTC. The chain carries TRBV7-3 and TRBJ2-5; 7 positions agree with TRBD1. The end of the DNA is better explained by TRBJ2-1, so the J call may be wrong. The CDR3 runs 12 residues. The germline V gene encodes CDR1 SGHTA and CDR2 FQGTGA.

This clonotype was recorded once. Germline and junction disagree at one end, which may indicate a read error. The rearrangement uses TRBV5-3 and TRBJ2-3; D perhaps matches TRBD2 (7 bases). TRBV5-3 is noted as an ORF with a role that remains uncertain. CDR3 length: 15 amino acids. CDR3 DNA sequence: TGTGCCAGCAGCTTGGAGGGGGGGCGCACGGATACGCAGTATTTT. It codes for CASSLEGGRTDTQYF.

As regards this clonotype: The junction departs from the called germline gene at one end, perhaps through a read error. The CDR3 loop is CASGLYQETQYF. CDR3 coding DNA: TGTGCCAGCGGCTTATACCAAGAGACCCAGTACTTC. The chain carries TRBV7-2 and TRBJ2-5; D ambiguous. CDR1 and CDR2 (germline): SGHTA, FQGNSA. CDR3 length: 12 amino acids.